This T cell receptor beta chain originates from a study of shared clonotypes between healthy human individuals. Findings and limits, study-wide: Only blood was sampled; tissue repertoires likely differ.

Germline CDR1 reads SQVTM; CDR2 reads ANQGSEA. CDR3 length: 12 residues. Trimming cost V 7 bases and J 8 bases, with 15 bases left between them. Unsorted PBMC DNA went through sequencing on ten immunoSEQ deep assay plates. TCRdb's copy holds only in-frame clones and misses some; the assay was immunoSEQ multiplex PCR. This table has around 450,000 clones, around 79% appearing once. Of note for this clone: Its cognate antigen is unknown.

Donors had no recently reported acute infections or vaccinations and were HIV-negative. Genomic DNA from unsorted samples was obtained from around 100 million PBMCs (per sample). This clonotype was sampled from a woman between 40 and 50 years old in good health. Some clones in this sample may be carry-over from other donors' samples. Sequenced sample: PBMCs. V is TRBV29-1 and J is TRBJ2-1; D unresolved. The CDR3: CSASTTGYEQFF. The CDR3 region has the DNA TGCAGCGCCTCCACCACTGGATATGAGCAGTTCTTC.